This TCR beta chain was profiled in a study of cytomegalovirus exposure and HLA in healthy donors (dated by TCRdb to about 2017). For the study in its entirety: An earlier analysis of roughly 500 of the donors reported 250 to 300 Gb of sequence data and 120 million or so unique TCR beta sequences from about 200 million T cells. Roughly 310 gigabases of sequencing data and tens of millions of unique TCR sequences were included in an early release covering 550 to 800 HLA-typed donors. Of the roughly 400 genotyped donors, 81% fell in the genetic ancestry cluster associated with self-reported Caucasian donors. The study was designed to test whether signatures of past pathogen exposure could be identified by cataloging public T cell receptors. The study used immunosequencing to profile the T cell repertoires of 600 to 850 subjects and linked those repertoires to cytomegalovirus serostatus. A separate validation cohort of over 95 different subjects was used in addition to the approximately 640-subject first cohort. The study combined high-throughput TCR immunosequencing, statistical association of individual TCRs with disease status, and machine learning to predict cytomegalovirus infection status. In a later analysis, previously published TCR beta repertoires from 670 or so donors were re-analyzed and high-resolution HLA genotyping was added so that TCR occurrence patterns could be studied. Rather than drawing on any new phenotypic data, the later analysis identified candidate immune exposures from TCR beta sequences and the way those sequences occurred across donors. An earlier analysis of 500 to 650 of the donors applied high-throughput TCR beta sequencing to assess whether each TCR beta V gene segment acted as functional or pseudogenic. Donor age, sex, ethnicity and CMV serostatus were collected together with the repertoire data. In a later genetic analysis, genome-wide SNP genotypes for about 60% of the 666 donors were used, and that subset was treated as a discovery cohort. All discovery cohort repertoires had been generated on a single sequencing platform. HLA typing covered class I and class II loci at four-digit resolution. The number of donors typed differed by locus, with roughly 629-640 for A, B, C, DRB1 and DQB1, around 520 for DQA1, 600 to 610 for DPA1, and around 430 for DPB1. A few DR-DQ haplotypes were treated as single units for association and clustering because of strong linkage in the cohort. Among 300 to 450 genotyped donors of the cohort, an average of around 240,000 unique TCR beta nucleotide sequences were sequenced per donor, around a sixth of them non-productive. Study-wide findings and limitations: A later analysis found that HLA-associated TCR beta chains were more clonally expanded and had lower generation probabilities than equally common non-associated chains. According to a later analysis, parvovirus B19, influenza, CMV and Epstein-Barr virus appeared linked to several top co-occurrence clusters. The study listed 164 TCR beta chains as associated with cytomegalovirus. A later analysis found that most CMV-associated TCR beta chains appeared HLA-restricted, with HLA associations seemingly driven largely by CMV exposure. Only TCR beta chains were sequenced in this cohort, and the absence of alpha or paired-chain data limited detectable features. Sequencing depth was assumed to be roughly uniform across donors in the presence/absence analyses, though that assumption may not hold. Broadly in line with IMGT annotations, most TCR beta V segments showed up in productive rearrangements about 87% or about 30% of the time in an earlier analysis of 450 to 750 of the donors. A cluster of highly shared sequence variants was judged likely to be a technical artifact of the sequencing pipeline. In a later analysis, TCR association rates were found to vary across HLA loci, with the most associated TCRs seen for DRB1 alleles and the fewest for HLA-C alleles. An association between a missense DCLRE1C variant and V-gene and J-gene trimming of TCR beta chains was found in a later genetic analysis and replicated in an independent cohort. In vitro tests confirmed that a few of the cytomegalovirus-associated TCR beta chains recognize cytomegalovirus antigens. When HLA alleles, especially DR and DQ, strongly co-occurred, attributing TCR associations to individual alleles was difficult. Immune exposure information for the cohort was limited to CMV serostatus. Because counts were too low, around 18 rarely observed V segments, including chromosome 9 orphons, were left out of the earlier analysis of a few hundred of the donors. Most TCR sequences were seen in very few donors, while some public TCRs were found in many individuals. In a later analysis, 15,000 to 20,000 TCR beta sequences were associated with specific HLA alleles at a false discovery rate of 0.05. It was suggested by the authors that the approach could potentially be generalized to other disease states and immunological phenotypes. Compared with the 666-donor mean, donors in an Asian-associated ancestry cluster had fewer N-insertions in productive TCRs, according to a later genetic analysis. HLA typing was unavailable for some donors at each locus, so association tests used only the typed subset. Cytomegalovirus status was reported to be diagnosed by the classifier with high specificity and sensitivity in both the original and validation cohorts. A further reported finding was that TCR beta sequences accurately predicted the HLA-A and HLA-B alleles for most subjects in the first cohort. Linkage disequilibrium might explain the correlated functional status among segregating V segments, but an unknown experimental factor could not be excluded.

The cohort was made up of under 800 healthy bone marrow donors. At the time of sampling, every cohort member was nominally healthy, though immune exposures that went unrecorded were likely present. The donor was CMV seronegative and belonged to the group of 352 seronegative cohort members. A peripheral blood sample was provided by each donor, and peripheral blood mononuclear cells were used for TCR beta sequencing. Genomic DNA was extracted from the blood cell samples with the Qiagen DNeasy Blood Extraction Kit. The library was built by means of the immunoSEQ multiplex PCR assay. For the multiplex PCR, a mixture combining 60 forward primers for TCR Vbeta segments and 13 reverse primers for TCR Jbeta segments was used. A multiplex PCR assay on genomic DNA amplified the CDR3 region of rearranged TCR beta genes. On the Illumina HiSeq System, the amplified TCR beta libraries were sequenced as 87-base-pair reads. As for the original processing: Across the 670 or so repertoires, a later analysis counted roughly 84 million unique TCR beta chains, roughly 11 million of which were shared by at least two donors. To remove PCR and sequencing errors, raw reads were error-corrected and collapsed into unique sequences using a nearest-neighbor algorithm that merged closely related sequences. V, D and J gene segments were assigned by aligning CDR3 sequences to IMGT reference sequences. For a sequence to be retained, a match of at least six nucleotides to both a V gene segment and a J gene segment was required. A rearrangement counted as productive if the CDR3 had no stop codons and remained in frame with V and J, and every other rearrangement counted as non-productive. CDR3 was defined by IMGT convention, running from the second conserved V-encoded cysteine to the conserved J-encoded phenylalanine. Sequences without an unambiguous match to a single V gene segment were excluded from the earlier analysis of approximately 560 of the donors. In an earlier analysis of 587 of the donors, V segments were called functional above 56.7% productive rearrangements and were called segregating when the between-donor standard deviation exceeded 5%. To diagnose cytomegalovirus status from the catalog of TCR beta chain sequences, a statistical classification framework was built. In a later analysis, V and J genes were assigned by comparing TCR nucleotide sequences against IMGT/GENE-DB human TR gene sequences. The TCRdist pipeline was used in a later analysis to assign CDR3 sequences and most-parsimonious VDJ recombination scenarios. A later analysis defined each TCR beta chain by its CDR3 amino acid sequence plus V-gene family, and excluded reads lacking a unique V-gene family. To address suspected cross-contamination and a sequencing artifact, a later analysis removed around 600 highly shared, low-generation-probability nucleotide sequences. For each public chain, a later analysis derived a clonal expansion index from normalized ranks of inferred template counts within each repertoire. Generation probabilities in a later analysis came from a VDJ recombination model fitted to out-of-frame rearrangements, and those results were checked against IGoR. In a later analysis, TCR-TCR, TCR-HLA and TCR-CMV co-occurrence was scored with hypergeometric tests, and a repertoire-size bias correction was applied to TCR pairs. To estimate false discovery rates, a later analysis permuted the HLA or CMV assignments 20 times. In a later analysis, co-occurring TCRs were grouped using DBSCAN, with TCRdist sequence similarity added in when clustering inside HLA-allele-positive subsets. Co-occurrence clustering excluded repertoires with fewer than 30,000 or more than 120,000 public chains, plus five with anomalous nucleotide sharing. Held by TCRdb, this immuneACCESS table contains in-frame sequences only and omits some clones. Under half of the omission traces to an unresolved V gene where checked; the cause of the rest is unknown. That table furnishes V, J and clone size, whereas the DNA furnished D and trimming. The sample table contains 99,000 or so clones; only one count was recorded for about 83% of them. The top ten clonotypes cover roughly 6% of the sample.

With regard to this clone: Which antigen it targets is not known. No base-level quality is on record; no much larger clone is a single base apart.

This clonotype was sampled from a man aged 18 to 29 in good health and CMV-seronegative. The sequencing sample was made of PBMCs.

The DNA sequence is given as TGTGCCAGCAGCGTAGAGAGGGGGCCACCCTCCTACGAGCAGTACTTC. Translated, it reads CASSVERGPPSYEQYF. Rearrangement joined TRBV9 to TRBJ2-7, with 7 bases matching TRBD1. As encoded in the germline V gene, CDR1 is SGDLS while CDR2 is YYNGEE. V and J are trimmed by 0 bases and 0 bases, and the gene matches miss 6 bases of the junction. The CDR3, cysteine through phenylalanine, is 16 amino acids long. Just the 48-base CDR3 DNA is kept, in frame starting at base 1.